The 2 T cell receptor beta chains below all came from one sample that was sequenced in a study of blood T cell repertoires in COVID-19. The assay was immunoSEQ multiplex PCR, and TCRdb's table has in-frame clones only and misses some. The sample contains 200,000 to 250,000 clones, approximately 80% of which appear only once. The sequenced material came from peripheral blood. These receptors originate from a woman of 80 years or more with COVID-19, enrolled during active disease.

CDR3 region: CASSRQGFYEQYF. Written as DNA, the CDR3 is TGTGCCAGCAGCAGACAGGGATTCTACGAGCAGTACTTC. The rearrangement joins TRBV6-2 or TRBV6-3 to TRBJ2-7; 7 bases map to TRBD1. With 6 bases clipped from V and 3 bases from J, the junction kept 5 bases outside the gene matches. Germline CDR1 is MNHEY and CDR2 is SVGEGT. This CDR3 has 13 amino acids.

The genes are TRBV3-1 (or the pseudogene TRBV3-2) and TRBJ1-1, with D possibly being TRBD1 (5 bases). The CDR3 consists of 12 residues. The germline V gene encodes CDR1 LGHDT and CDR2 YNNKEL (reference sequence). Trimming shortened V by 4 bases and J by 10 bases, and 13 bases separated the two germline ends. The CDR3 region is CASSPSDRRAFF. The CDR3 DNA reads TGTGCCAGCAGCCCTTCCGACAGACGAGCTTTCTTT.